This passage covers 8 T cell receptor beta chains from one sample sequenced in a study of cytomegalovirus exposure and HLA in healthy donors. TCRdb keeps only in-frame clones here, not all; method: immunoSEQ multiplex PCR. Among 250,000 or so clones listed, about 86% were seen once. Material: PBMCs. The receptors originated from a man between 18 and 35 years old in good health and CMV-seronegative.

The chain combines TRBV18 with TRBJ2-7; tentative D call: TRBD1 (5 bases). The germline V gene has CDR1 KGHSH and CDR2 LQKENI. This CDR3 comprises 14 residues. V dropped 0 bases and J dropped 3 bases, with 9 bases sitting between them. CDR3 amino acids: CASSPPDTFYEQYF. Here the CDR3 DNA reads TGTGCCAGCTCACCACCGGACACCTTCTACGAGCAGTACTTC.

This chain uses TRBV28 with TRBJ1-5; 7 nucleotides align to TRBD1. Germline V gene sequence: CDR1 MDHEN, CDR2 SYDVKM. The CDR3 runs 15 residues. The V segment lost 5 bases and the J segment 0 bases; nucleotides outside the gene matches: 4. CDR3 loop: CASSRRQGSNQPQHF. CDR3 sequence (DNA): TGTGCCAGCAGTAGGAGACAGGGTAGCAATCAGCCCCAGCATTTT.

This clone showed up just a few times. V and J are TRBV10-3 and TRBJ1-1; D possibly corresponds to TRBD1 (6 bases). CDR1 and CDR2 from the germline V gene are ENHRY and SYGVKD. The CDR3 is made up of 15 amino acids. The germline V and J ends were trimmed by 1 base and 4 bases, with 13 bases remaining between them. The CDR3 sequence: CAISEYDRISTEAFF. In DNA, the CDR3 is TGTGCCATCAGTGAGTACGACAGGATAAGCACTGAAGCTTTCTTT.

The genes are TRBV4-1 and TRBJ1-1; D not certain. V dropped 0 bases and J dropped 7 bases, with 12 bases sitting between them. From germline, CDR1 is MGHRA and CDR2 YSYEKL. The CDR3 is made up of 14 amino acids. The CDR3 spells CASSQEFSGGEAFF. The DNA of the CDR3 is TGCGCCAGCAGCCAAGAGTTCTCTGGCGGTGAAGCTTTCTTT.

This sequence joins TRBV2 and TRBJ2-6; no clear D. CDR1 is SNHLY, CDR2 FYNNEI, per germline. V gave up 4 bases and J gave up 0 bases, with 7 bases separating them. The CDR3 runs 15 residues. CDR3 protein: CASSVTASGANVLTF. The DNA of the CDR3 is TGTGCCAGCAGTGTTACAGCCTCTGGGGCCAACGTCCTGACTTTC.

This chain joins TRBV6-6 and TRBJ1-5, with D tentatively TRBD1 (5 bases). Germline V lookup: CDR1 MNHNY, CDR2 SVGAGI (reference sequence). The CDR3 spans 12 residues. Trimming cost V 8 bases and J 4 bases, with 9 bases left between them. As DNA, the CDR3 is TGTGCCAGCCAGGAGGGGAATCAGCCCCAGCATTTT. It is translated as CASQEGNQPQHF.

This rearrangement joins TRBV7-9 to TRBJ1-2; weak D call: TRBD1 (6 bases). V was shortened by 1 base and J by 11 bases, with 11 bases between the two germline ends. This CDR3 comprises 12 residues. Germline V gene data show CDR1 as SEHNR and CDR2 as FQNEAQ (reference sequence). The CDR3 region has the DNA TGTGCCAGCAGCTTAGAAGACAGGCAGTACACCTTC. It translates to CASSLEDRQYTF.

The chain joins TRBV29-1 to TRBJ1-1; no clear D gene. Germline CDR1 SQVTM, CDR2 ANQGSEA. V was cut by 4 bases and J by 4 bases, with 10 bases left in between. The CDR3 has 12 residues. In DNA, the CDR3 is TGCAGCGTTGGCCAAGGGAGCACTGAAGCTTTCTTT. This translates into CSVGQGSTEAFF.